This T cell receptor beta chain is from a study of blood T cell repertoires in COVID-19. For the study at large: Sources were T cells, B-cell-depleted T cells, or PBMCs; the material itself was cDNA or gDNA.

In the authors' workflow: Nucleated cell counts were estimated from reference gene primer amplification. Only in-frame clones appear in the TCRdb table, and some are missing; sequencing was by immunoSEQ multiplex PCR. That table supplies the V and J calls and clone size; D and trimming were determined from the DNA. The repertoire holds over 60,000 clones, with 82% as singletons. V dropped 6 bases and J dropped 5; count of bases not matched to a gene: 11. CDR1 and CDR2 from the germline V gene are MNHEY and SVGAGI. This CDR3 spans 15 amino acids. Material: peripheral blood. The clonotype originates from a human donor in a cohort sampled during active COVID-19. This chain joins TRBV6-5 and TRBJ2-3, with 7 bases matching TRBD2. CDR3 region: CASSTRGLRRDTQYF. DNA for the CDR3: TGTGCCAGCAGCACCCGGGGACTAAGGCGAGATACGCAGTATTTT.